These 13 T cell receptor beta chains originate from one sample sequenced in a study of OX40 agonist ivuxolimab in advanced cancers. This table comes from immunoSEQ multiplex PCR, and its TCRdb copy is limited to in-frame clones, with some not included. The data contain about 78,000 clones, roughly 80% of them singletons. The sequencing used CD4+ or CD8+ T cells sorted from blood, collected in a trial of the OX40 agonist ivuxolimab. These receptors originate from an adult with an advanced solid tumor such as melanoma, head and neck, liver or kidney cancer.

The genes are TRBV21-1 and TRBJ1-5; the DNA was not compared with TRBD1, the D call given in the table. TRBV21-1 is a pseudogene locus. The CDR3 contains 14 residues. Here the CDR3 reads CASLGQGRNQPQHF. The DNA for the CDR3 is TGTGCCAGCCTCGGACAGGGCAGAAATCAGCCCCAGCATTTT.

This sequence joins TRBV14 and TRBJ2-5; weak D call: TRBD2 (5 bases). The CDR3 has 15 amino acids. The ends were cut back, 0 bases at V and 0 bases at J, with 8 bases in the middle. From germline, CDR1 is SGHDN and CDR2 FVKESK. The CDR3: CASSQDLGDQETQYF. The CDR3 coding sequence is TGTGCCAGCAGCCAAGATTTGGGAGACCAAGAGACCCAGTACTTC. The entire variable domain, with the rest obtained from reference TRBV14 and TRBJ2-5, is as follows: EAGVTQFPSHSVIEKGQTVTLRCDPISGHDNLYWYRRVMGKEIKFLLHFVKESKQDESGMPNNRFLAERTGGTYSTLKVQPAELEDSGVYFCASSQDLGDQETQYFGPGTRLLVL.

The chain employs TRBV27 and TRBJ1-1; TRBD1 aligns across 7 bases. The CDR3 runs 18 residues. Germline loops: CDR1 MNHEY, CDR2 SMNVEV (reference sequence). J gave up 0 bases and V 0 bases, and 10 bases lay outside the gene matches. The chain's CDR3 is CASSLSWTGLTMNTEAFF. The CDR3 region has the DNA TGTGCCAGCAGTTTATCGTGGACAGGACTAACCATGAACACTGAAGCTTTCTTT.

In DNA form, the CDR3 reads TGTGCCAGCTCACCAAGCAGTACTACGTACAATGAGCAGTTCTTC. Its protein is CASSPSSTTYNEQFF. The rearrangement links TRBV18 to TRBJ2-1; D gene uncertain. Trimming took 2 bases from V and 4 from J, leaving 12 bases between them. This CDR3 is 15 amino acids long. Germline V gene sequence: CDR1 KGHSH, CDR2 LQKENI.

The chain couples TRBV7-2 to TRBJ2-7; D remains ambiguous. Trimming removed 2 bases at V and 4 bases at J, with 6 bases between. The CDR3 contains 12 residues. Per germline, CDR1 SGHTA and CDR2 FQGNSA. The CDR3 DNA follows: TGTGCCAGCAGCTTACAGGAGTACGAGCAGTACTTC. Encoded protein: CASSLQEYEQYF.

This clone was seen only once. V gene TRBV19 combines with J gene TRBJ2-5, with D possibly being TRBD2 (5 bases). CDR1 and CDR2 from the germline V gene are LNHDA and SQIVND (reference sequence). The CDR3 contains 15 residues. Trimming took off 3 bases at V and 3 bases at J, with 14 bases between the two ends. CDR3 protein: CASSIDGDSEETQYF. Written as DNA, the CDR3 is TGTGCCAGTAGTATTGACGGGGATAGCGAAGAGACCCAGTACTTC.

V gene TRBV7-2 combines with J gene TRBJ1-2; 8 bases map to TRBD1. CDR1 and CDR2 from the germline V gene are SGHTA and FQGNSA. J lost 7 bases, V lost 5 bases, and 6 bases had no gene match. This CDR3 has 13 residues. The CDR3 loop reads CASSKDRERGYTF. The DNA of the CDR3 is TGTGCCAGCAGCAAGGACAGGGAACGTGGCTACACCTTC.

In its sample, this clone was seen a few times. The V gene is TRBV30, the J gene TRBJ1-3; D might be TRBD1 (6 bases). Trimming left V 0 bases short and J 4 bases short, with 13 bases between. CDR3 length: 15 residues. Germline V gives CDR1 GTSNPN, CDR2 SVGIG (reference sequence). CDR3 in DNA: TGTGCCTGGAGTGTATCAACAGGGCTAGGAAACACCATATATTTT. Translated, it gives CAWSVSTGLGNTIYF.

This rearrangement joins TRBV10-2 to TRBJ2-1; D may match TRBD1 or TRBD2 (5 bases each). Germline V lookup: CDR1 WSHSY, CDR2 SAAADI. The V end was cut by 3 bases, the J end by 0 bases, with 12 bases between. The CDR3 is 16 amino acids. The CDR3 region is CASSEGWGSSYNEQFF. DNA for the CDR3: TGCGCCAGCAGTGAAGGGTGGGGGAGCTCCTACAATGAGCAGTTCTTC.

This chain connects TRBV7-2 to TRBJ1-1; 8 nucleotides line up with TRBD1. V lost 3 bases to trimming and J lost 8 bases; unmatched junction nucleotides: 8. Germline lookup yields CDR1 SGHTA and CDR2 FQGNSA. The CDR3 runs to 14 residues. The CDR3 spells CASSLQGADLEAFF. DNA of the CDR3: TGTGCCAGCAGCTTGCAGGGGGCGGACTTAGAAGCTTTCTTT.

The chain recombines TRBV6-6 with TRBJ2-1; D is perhaps TRBD2 (5 bases). Germline lookup yields CDR1 MNHNY and CDR2 SVGAGI (reference sequence). Trimming took 2 bases from V and 5 from J, leaving 10 bases between them. CDR3 length: 14 amino acids. CDR3 bases: TGTGCCAGCAGTTACGATTTCGGGGACAATGAGCAGTTCTTC. Translated, it gives CASSYDFGDNEQFF.

The V call is TRBV18, the J call TRBJ1-5, with D perhaps TRBD1 (5 bases). The length of the CDR3 is 15 residues. The V end was cut by 3 bases, the J end by 5 bases, with 14 bases between. Germline values: CDR1 KGHSH, CDR2 LQKENI. CDR3 DNA sequence: TGTGCCAGCTCACCGGGGAGGGGTAAGGATCAGCCCCAGCATTTT. This sequence encodes CASSPGRGKDQPQHF.

In its sample, this clone was seen many times. Distinct nucleotide sequences in the sample also encode this CDR3. The rearrangement links TRBV29-1 to TRBJ2-5; 8 bases align to TRBD1. The CDR3 spans 12 residues. Looked up from germline, CDR1 is SQVTM and CDR2 is ANQGSEA. V lost 4 bases, J lost 4 bases, and 2 bases stayed unmatched. For the CDR3, the DNA is TGCAGCGTTGCTGACAGGGGAGAGACCCAGTACTTC. Translating it yields CSVADRGETQYF.